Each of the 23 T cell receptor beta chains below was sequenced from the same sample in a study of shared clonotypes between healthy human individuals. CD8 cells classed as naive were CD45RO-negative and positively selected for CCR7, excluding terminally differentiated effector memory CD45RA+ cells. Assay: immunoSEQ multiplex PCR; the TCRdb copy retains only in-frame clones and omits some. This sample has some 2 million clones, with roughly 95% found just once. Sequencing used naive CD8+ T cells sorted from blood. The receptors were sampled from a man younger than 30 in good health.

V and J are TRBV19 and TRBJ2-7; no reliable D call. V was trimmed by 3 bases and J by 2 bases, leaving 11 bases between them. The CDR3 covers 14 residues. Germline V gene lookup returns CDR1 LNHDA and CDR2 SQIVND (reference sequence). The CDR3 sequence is CASSISAIAYEQYF. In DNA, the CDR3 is TGTGCCAGTAGTATTTCCGCAATCGCCTACGAGCAGTACTTC.

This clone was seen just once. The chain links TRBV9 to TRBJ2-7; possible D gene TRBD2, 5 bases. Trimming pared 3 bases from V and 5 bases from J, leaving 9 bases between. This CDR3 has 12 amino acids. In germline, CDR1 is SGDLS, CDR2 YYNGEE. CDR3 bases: TGTGCCAGCAGCGCTAGGGAGAACGAGCAGTACTTC. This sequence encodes CASSARENEQYF.

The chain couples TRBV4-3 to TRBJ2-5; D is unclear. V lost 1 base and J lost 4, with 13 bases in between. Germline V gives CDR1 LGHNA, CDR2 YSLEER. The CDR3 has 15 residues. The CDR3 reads CASSQGVGLIETQYF. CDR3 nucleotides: TGCGCCAGCAGCCAAGGGGTAGGGTTAATAGAGACCCAGTACTTC.

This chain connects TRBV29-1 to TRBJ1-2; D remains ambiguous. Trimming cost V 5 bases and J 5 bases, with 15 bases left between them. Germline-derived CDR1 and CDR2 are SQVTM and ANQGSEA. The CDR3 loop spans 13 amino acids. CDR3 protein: CSVWEGTRYGYTF. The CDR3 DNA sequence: TGCAGCGTTTGGGAAGGAACTAGGTATGGCTACACCTTC.

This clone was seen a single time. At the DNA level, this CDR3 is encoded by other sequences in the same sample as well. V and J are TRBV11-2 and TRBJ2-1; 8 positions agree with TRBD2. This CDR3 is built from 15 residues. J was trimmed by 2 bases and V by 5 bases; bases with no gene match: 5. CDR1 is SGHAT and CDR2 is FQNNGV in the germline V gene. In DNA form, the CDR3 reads TGTGCCAGCAGCCCGCTAGCGGGCACCTACAATGAGCAGTTCTTC. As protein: CASSPLAGTYNEQFF.

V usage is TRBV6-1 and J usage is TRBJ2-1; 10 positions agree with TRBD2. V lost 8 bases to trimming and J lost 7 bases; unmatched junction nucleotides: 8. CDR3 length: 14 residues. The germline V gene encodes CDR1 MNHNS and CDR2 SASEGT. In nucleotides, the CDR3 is TGTGCCAGCGGACTTAGCGGGAGGATGAATGAGCAGTTCTTC. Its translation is CASGLSGRMNEQFF.

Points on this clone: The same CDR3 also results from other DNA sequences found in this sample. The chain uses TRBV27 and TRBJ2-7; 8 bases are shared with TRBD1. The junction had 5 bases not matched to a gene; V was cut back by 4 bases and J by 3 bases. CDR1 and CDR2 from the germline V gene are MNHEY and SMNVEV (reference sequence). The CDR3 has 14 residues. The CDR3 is CASSSGTGYYEQYF. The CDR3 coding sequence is TGTGCCAGCAGTTCGGGGACAGGCTACTACGAGCAGTACTTC.

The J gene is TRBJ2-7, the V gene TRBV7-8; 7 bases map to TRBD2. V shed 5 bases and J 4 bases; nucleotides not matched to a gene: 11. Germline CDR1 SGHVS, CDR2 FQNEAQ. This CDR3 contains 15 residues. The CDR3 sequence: CASSQWRESSYEQYF. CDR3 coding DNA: TGTGCCAGCAGCCAATGGCGGGAGAGTTCGTACGAGCAGTACTTC. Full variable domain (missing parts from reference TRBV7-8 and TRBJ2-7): GAGVSQSPRYKVAKRGQDVALRCDPISGHVSLFWYQQALGQGPEFLTYFQNEAQLDKSGLPSDRFFAERPEGSVSTLKIQRTQQEDSAVYLCASSQWRESSYEQYFGPGTRLTVT.

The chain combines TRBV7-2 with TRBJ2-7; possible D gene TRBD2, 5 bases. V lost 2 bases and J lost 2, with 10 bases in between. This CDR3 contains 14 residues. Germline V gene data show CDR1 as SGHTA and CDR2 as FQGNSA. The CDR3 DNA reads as TGTGCCAGCAGCTTAATCCGGGGTACCTACGAGCAGTACTTC. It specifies CASSLIRGTYEQYF.

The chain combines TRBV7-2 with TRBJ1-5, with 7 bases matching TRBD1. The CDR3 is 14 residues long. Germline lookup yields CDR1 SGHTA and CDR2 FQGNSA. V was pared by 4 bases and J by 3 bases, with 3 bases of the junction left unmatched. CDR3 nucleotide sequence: TGTGCCAGCAGCTCCAGGGGGTTCAATCAGCCCCAGCATTTT. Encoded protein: CASSSRGFNQPQHF. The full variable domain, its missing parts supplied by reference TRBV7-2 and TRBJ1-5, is GAGVSQSPSNKVTEKGKDVELRCDPISGHTALYWYRQSLGQGLEFLIYFQGNSAPDKSGLPSDRFSAERTGGSVSTLTIQRTQQEDSAVYLCASSSRGFNQPQHFGDGTRLSIL.

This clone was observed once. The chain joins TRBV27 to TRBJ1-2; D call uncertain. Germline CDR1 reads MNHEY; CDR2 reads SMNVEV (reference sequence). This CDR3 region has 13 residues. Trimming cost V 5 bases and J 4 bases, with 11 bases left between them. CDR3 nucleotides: TGTGCCAGCAGTCATTCGGGTGGCTATGGCTACACCTTC. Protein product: CASSHSGGYGYTF.

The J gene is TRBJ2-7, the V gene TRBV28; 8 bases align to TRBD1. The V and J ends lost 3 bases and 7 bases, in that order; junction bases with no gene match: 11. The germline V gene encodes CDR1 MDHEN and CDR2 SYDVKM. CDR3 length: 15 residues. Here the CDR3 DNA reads TGTGCCAGCAGTTTTGGGGAAGGACAGGGCATGGAGCAGTACTTC. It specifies CASSFGEGQGMEQYF.

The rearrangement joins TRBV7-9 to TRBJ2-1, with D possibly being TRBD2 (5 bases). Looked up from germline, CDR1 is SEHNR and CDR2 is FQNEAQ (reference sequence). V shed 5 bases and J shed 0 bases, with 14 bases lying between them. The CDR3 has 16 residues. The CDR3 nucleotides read TGTGCCAGCAGCGGAAGCGGCACTTACTCCTACAATGAGCAGTTCTTC. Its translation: CASSGSGTYSYNEQFF.

The CDR3 DNA is TGTGCCAGCAGCTTAGATCCGTCCGGGGCGCTAGATACGCAGTATTTT. This translates into CASSLDPSGALDTQYF. The V call is TRBV11-2, the J call TRBJ2-3; either TRBD1 or TRBD2 may fit D (5 bases each). The germline V gene encodes CDR1 SGHAT and CDR2 FQNNGV. Trimming left V 0 bases short and J 5 bases short, with 15 bases between. This CDR3 spans 16 amino acids.

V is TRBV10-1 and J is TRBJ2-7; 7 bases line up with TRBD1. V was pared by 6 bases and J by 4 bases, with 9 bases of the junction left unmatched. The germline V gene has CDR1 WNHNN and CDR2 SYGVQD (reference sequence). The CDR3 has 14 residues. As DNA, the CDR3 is TGCGCCAGCAGCGACGAGGGGGCTATTTACGAGCAGTACTTC. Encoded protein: CASSDEGAIYEQYF.

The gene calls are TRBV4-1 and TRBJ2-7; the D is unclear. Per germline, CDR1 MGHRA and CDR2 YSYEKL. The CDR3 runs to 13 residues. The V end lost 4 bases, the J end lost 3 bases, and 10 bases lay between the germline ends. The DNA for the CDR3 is TGCGCCAGCAGCCTGAGTATGCACTACGAGCAGTACTTC. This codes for CASSLSMHYEQYF.

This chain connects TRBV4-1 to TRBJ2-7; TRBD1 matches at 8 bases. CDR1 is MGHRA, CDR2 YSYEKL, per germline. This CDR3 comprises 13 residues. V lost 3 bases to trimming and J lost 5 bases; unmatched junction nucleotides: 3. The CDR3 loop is CASSHGQGDEQYF. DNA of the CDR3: TGCGCCAGCAGCCACGGACAGGGTGACGAGCAGTACTTC.

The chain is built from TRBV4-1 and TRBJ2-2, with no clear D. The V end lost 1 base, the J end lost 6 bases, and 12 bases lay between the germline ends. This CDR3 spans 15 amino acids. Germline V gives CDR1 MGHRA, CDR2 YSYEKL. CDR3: CASSQGWGLAGELFF. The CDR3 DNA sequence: TGCGCCAGCAGCCAAGGGTGGGGTTTAGCCGGGGAGCTGTTTTTT.

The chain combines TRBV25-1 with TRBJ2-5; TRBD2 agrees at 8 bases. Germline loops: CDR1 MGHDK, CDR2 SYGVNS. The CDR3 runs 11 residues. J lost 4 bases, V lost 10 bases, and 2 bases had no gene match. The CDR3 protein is CATGGAETQYF. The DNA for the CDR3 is TGTGCCACGGGGGGGGCAGAGACCCAGTACTTC. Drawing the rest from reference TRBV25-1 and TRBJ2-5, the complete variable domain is EADIYQTPRYLVIGTGKKITLECSQTMGHDKMYWYQQDPGMELHLIHYSYGVNSTEKGDLSSESTVSRIRTEHFPLTLESARPSHTSQYLCATGGAETQYFGPGTRLLVL.

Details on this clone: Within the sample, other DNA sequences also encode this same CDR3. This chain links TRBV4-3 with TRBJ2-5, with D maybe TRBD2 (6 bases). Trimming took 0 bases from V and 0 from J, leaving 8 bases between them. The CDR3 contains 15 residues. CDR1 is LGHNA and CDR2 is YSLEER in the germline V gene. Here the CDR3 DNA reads TGCGCCAGCAGCCAAGATAGGGACTACCAAGAGACCCAGTACTTC. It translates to CASSQDRDYQETQYF.

CDR3 sequence (DNA): TGTGCCAGCAGCCTCAGGGGAATGGGTTCACCCCTCCACTTT. Protein sequence: CASSLRGMGSPLHF. The genes are TRBV5-8 and TRBJ1-6; TRBD1 might be the D (6 bases). CDR1 is SGHTS, CDR2 YDEGEE, per germline. Deletions cut 4 bases from V and 9 bases from J, with 14 bases between. This CDR3 comprises 14 residues.

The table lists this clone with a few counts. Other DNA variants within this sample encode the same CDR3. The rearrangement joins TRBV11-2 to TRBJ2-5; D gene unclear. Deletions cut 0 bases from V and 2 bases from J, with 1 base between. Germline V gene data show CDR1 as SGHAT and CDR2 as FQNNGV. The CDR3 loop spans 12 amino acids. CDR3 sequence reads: CASSLDQETQYF. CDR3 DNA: TGTGCCAGCAGCTTAGATCAAGAGACCCAGTACTTC. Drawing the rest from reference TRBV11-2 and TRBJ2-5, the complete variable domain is EAGVAQSPRYKIIEKRQSVAFWCNPISGHATLYWYQQILGQGPKLLIQFQNNGVVDDSQLPKDRFSAERLKGVDSTLKIQPAKLEDSAVYLCASSLDQETQYFGPGTRLLVL.

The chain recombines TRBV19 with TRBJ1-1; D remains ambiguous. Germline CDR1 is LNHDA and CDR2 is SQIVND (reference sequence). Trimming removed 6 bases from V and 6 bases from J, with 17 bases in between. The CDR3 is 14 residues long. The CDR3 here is CASRELQDGPEAFF. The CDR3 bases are TGTGCCAGTAGGGAATTGCAGGATGGGCCTGAAGCTTTCTTT.